These 23 T cell receptor beta chains share one sample of origin, sequenced in a study of metastatic and nonmetastatic thyroid tumors. TCRdb reanalyzed the PCR reads with MiXCR. The repertoire includes about 16,000 clones, 25% to 35% of them detected once, and about 12% sits in the top ten. None of the patients had undergone any treatment ahead of thyroid surgery. Specimen: tumor tissue. The receptor set was obtained from a male donor with papillary thyroid cancer or a benign thyroid nodule (not recorded which). Some clones in this sample may be carry-over from other donors' samples.

V and J are TRBV5-5 and TRBJ1-4; D is unclear. This CDR3 comprises 15 residues. Per germline, CDR1 SGHKS and CDR2 YYEKEE (reference sequence). Trimming cost V 0 bases and J 2 bases, with 8 bases left between them. The CDR3 reads CASSLDPSTNEKLFF. The DNA of the CDR3 is TGTGCCAGCAGCTTGGACCCCTCGACTAATGAAAAACTGTTTTTT.

The chain recombines TRBV28 with TRBJ2-7; unclear D gene. The germline V gene encodes CDR1 MDHEN and CDR2 SYDVKM. The CDR3 runs 13 residues. The V and J ends lost 8 bases and 2 bases respectively, with 13 bases between them. CDR3 residues: CASAPELPYEQYF. CDR3 nucleotide sequence: TGTGCCAGCGCGCCAGAATTGCCCTACGAGCAGTACTTC. Variable domain in full (rest from reference TRBV28 and TRBJ2-7): DVKVTQSSRYLVKRTGEKVFLECVQDMDHENMFWYRQDPGLGLRLIYFSYDVKMKEKGDIPEGYSVSREKKERFSLILESASTNQTSMYLCASAPELPYEQYFGPGTRLTVT.

Sample share makes this clone medium-sized. The rearrangement links TRBV6-1 to TRBJ1-2; no firm D call. Trimming pared 7 bases from V and 8 bases from J, leaving 14 bases between. CDR3 length: 12 amino acids. CDR1 is MNHNS, CDR2 SASEGT, per germline. The CDR3 nucleotides read TGTGCCAGCATCGGTCGGGAAGGCGGCTACACCTTC. It specifies CASIGREGGYTF.

This clone was counted a single time. This chain links TRBV20-1 with TRBJ2-4; 7 bases align to TRBD1. Trimming at V came to 4 bases and at J to 8 bases, leaving 14 bases not matched to a gene. The germline CDR1 and CDR2 sequences are DFQATT and SNEGSKA (reference sequence). The CDR3 spans 15 residues. CDR3 region: CSATTIRAGGYIQYF. In DNA form, the CDR3 reads TGCAGTGCTACCACTATCCGGGCAGGGGGTTACATTCAGTACTTC.

The genes are TRBV5-1 and TRBJ2-1; TRBD2 aligns across 10 bases. Germline lookup yields CDR1 SGHRS and CDR2 YFSETQ. The CDR3 runs to 15 residues. V shed 5 bases, J shed 7 bases, and the junction held 9 bases outside the gene matches. The CDR3 DNA is TGCGCCAGCAGACGAAGCGGGGGGGCTTCGAATGAGCAGTTCTTC. Its translation: CASRRSGGASNEQFF.

The chain uses TRBV6-1 and TRBJ1-1, with D perhaps TRBD1 (6 bases). Germline assignment: CDR1 MNHNS and CDR2 SASEGT. The V end lost 0 bases, the J end lost 8 bases, and 10 bases lay between the germline ends. The CDR3 contains 13 residues. In DNA, the CDR3 is TGTGCCAGCAGTGAAGCGGAGCAGGGGGAAGCTTTCTTT. This translates into CASSEAEQGEAFF.

Only a few counts were recorded for this clone. J is TRBJ2-3 and V is TRBV24-1, with 8 bases identical to TRBD2. From germline, CDR1 is KGHDR and CDR2 SFDVKD. This CDR3 is 12 amino acids long. V lost 6 bases to trimming and J lost 10 bases; unmatched junction nucleotides: 5. This CDR3 reads CATSSGRGSQYF. The CDR3 DNA is TGTGCCACCAGTAGCGGGAGAGGGTCGCAGTATTTT.

The chain is built from TRBV11-1 and TRBJ1-1; D unresolved. The CDR3 totals 15 residues. The V end lost 5 bases, the J end lost 2 bases, and 15 bases lay between the germline ends. CDR1 and CDR2 from the germline V gene are SGHAT and FQDESV (reference sequence). DNA of the CDR3: TGTGCCAGCAGCCTATCCCTGTCGAAAAACACTGAAGCTTTCTTT. The encoded protein is CASSLSLSKNTEAFF.

The table lists this clone with many counts. The J gene is TRBJ1-5, the V gene TRBV5-1; tentative D call: TRBD1 (5 bases). The CDR3 loop spans 14 amino acids. V was pared by 0 bases and J by 7 bases, with 11 bases between. Per germline, CDR1 SGHRS and CDR2 YFSETQ. The CDR3 bases are TGCGCCAGCAGCTTGGTTCAGGGAGGGCAGCCCCAGCATTTT. It encodes CASSLVQGGQPQHF.

This clone has just a few counts. The gene calls are TRBV6-1 and TRBJ2-1; D remains unclear. The CDR3 contains 17 residues. Germline values: CDR1 MNHNS, CDR2 SASEGT. Trimming pared 5 bases from V and 4 bases from J, leaving 21 bases between. The CDR3 here is CASSQIAFPGEYNEQFF. The CDR3 DNA sequence: TGTGCCAGCAGTCAAATTGCGTTTCCCGGCGAGTACAATGAGCAGTTCTTC.

This clone was counted a few times. The chain links TRBV6-2 or TRBV6-3 to TRBJ2-1, with unresolved D. V was trimmed by 4 bases and J by 6 bases, leaving 4 bases between them. The CDR3 is made up of 11 amino acids. Germline CDR1 is MNHEY and CDR2 is SVGEGT. Here the CDR3 DNA reads TGTGCCAGCAGTTTCAGCAATGAGCAGTTCTTC. Translating it yields CASSFSNEQFF.

This clone has just a few counts. This chain links TRBV7-2 with TRBJ1-2, with TRBD1 identical over 10 bases. Germline assignment: CDR1 SGHTA and CDR2 FQGNSA. CDR3 size: 14 residues. V lost 6 bases to trimming and J lost 7 bases; unmatched junction nucleotides: 8. The CDR3 sequence: CASSPGTGEAGYTF. CDR3 bases: TGTGCCAGCAGTCCCGGGACAGGGGAGGCTGGCTACACCTTC.

CDR3 nucleotides: TGTGCCAGCAGCTTAGAGGCAAATAGCAATCAGCCCCAGCATTTT. Translating gives CASSLEANSNQPQHF. V usage is TRBV7-8 and J usage is TRBJ1-5, with unresolved D. The CDR3 extends over 15 amino acids. The V end was cut by 1 base, the J end by 0 bases, with 7 bases between. Germline lookup yields CDR1 SGHVS and CDR2 FQNEAQ.

This clone was counted many times. The chain is built from TRBV5-1 and TRBJ2-5; 8 bases fit TRBD1. CDR3 length equals 14 residues. Germline V CDR1 and CDR2: SGHRS, YFSETQ. Trimming cost V 3 bases and J 5 bases; bases outside gene matches: 6. CDR3 sequence reads: CASSWRQGSETQYF. CDR3 coding DNA: TGCGCCAGCAGCTGGAGACAGGGGAGCGAGACCCAGTACTTC.

The chain uses TRBV6-1 and TRBJ1-6; the D gene is possibly TRBD1 (5 bases). V gave up 6 bases and J gave up 9 bases, with 15 bases separating them. The CDR3 is made up of 14 amino acids. Germline V gene sequence: CDR1 MNHNS, CDR2 SASEGT. CDR3 sequence: CASSRDYRGSPLHF. CDR3 DNA: TGTGCCAGCAGCAGGGACTATAGGGGTTCACCCCTCCACTTT.

This clone came up many times. This chain links TRBV7-8 with TRBJ2-1, with D perhaps matching TRBD2 (6 bases). V was cut by 4 bases and J by 6 bases, with 13 bases left in between. The germline V gene encodes CDR1 SGHVS and CDR2 FQNEAQ. CDR3 length: 14 residues. This CDR3 reads CASSWVAGPNEQFF. The CDR3 DNA is TGTGCCAGCAGCTGGGTTGCGGGGCCCAATGAGCAGTTCTTC.

This clone was detected ten times or more. The gene calls are TRBV18 and TRBJ2-5; 7 bases align to TRBD1. J was trimmed by 5 bases and V by 4 bases; bases with no gene match: 4. This CDR3 spans 13 amino acids. Germline V CDR1 and CDR2: KGHSH, LQKENI. CDR3: CASSQGARETQYF. The CDR3 DNA reads TGTGCCAGCTCACAGGGGGCGAGGGAGACCCAGTACTTC.

This clone occurred a few times. The gene calls are TRBV27 and TRBJ2-7; 9 bases agree with TRBD2. The V and J ends lost 6 bases and 4 bases, in that order; junction bases with no gene match: 13. The germline CDR1 and CDR2 sequences are MNHEY and SMNVEV (reference sequence). CDR3 length: 16 residues. CDR3 nucleotides: TGTGCCAGCAGCTATAGCGGGAGCCACTCTGGATACGAGCAGTACTTC. As protein: CASSYSGSHSGYEQYF.

By share, this clone counts as medium-sized. The V gene is TRBV27, the J gene TRBJ2-7; possible D gene TRBD1, 5 bases. This CDR3 is built from 15 residues. The V end was cut by 5 bases, the J end by 6 bases, with 20 bases between. Looked up from germline, CDR1 is MNHEY and CDR2 is SMNVEV (reference sequence). The CDR3 region is CASSTGSGPGFEQYF. The CDR3 bases are TGTGCCAGCAGTACAGGATCAGGGCCAGGGTTCGAGCAGTACTTC.

V and J are TRBV11-2 and TRBJ2-7; D is unresolved. The CDR3 contains 14 residues. The germline CDR1 and CDR2 sequences are SGHAT and FQNNGV. V gave up 2 bases and J gave up 3 bases, with 11 bases separating them. The CDR3 sequence is CASSLTYPDYEQYF. The CDR3, as DNA: TGTGCCAGCAGCTTAACGTATCCTGACTACGAGCAGTACTTC.

The chain joins TRBV5-1 to TRBJ1-4; 9 nucleotides line up with TRBD1. The trim removed 0 bases at V and 10 bases at J, leaving 13 bases unmatched. The germline V gene has CDR1 SGHRS and CDR2 YFSETQ. This CDR3 comprises 17 residues. The CDR3 here is CASSLGSPGQGDLKLFF. The CDR3 bases are TGCGCCAGCAGCTTGGGGTCCCCGGGACAGGGAGATTTAAAACTGTTTTTT.

By sample fraction, this clone is large. The rearrangement joins TRBV20-1 to TRBJ2-7; TRBD2 aligns across 11 bases. The CDR3 is 18 residues long. The germline CDR1 and CDR2 sequences are DFQATT and SNEGSKA (reference sequence). Trimming cost V 5 bases and J 0 bases; bases outside gene matches: 15. CDR3 in DNA: TGCAGTGCTTCGCCATTAGCGGGAGGGCCTCTAAGCTCCTACGAGCAGTACTTC. This translates into CSASPLAGGPLSSYEQYF.

By sample fraction, this clone is medium-sized (0.01 to 0.1%). The chain is built from TRBV11-1 and TRBJ2-1; the match to TRBD2 covers 15 bases. Germline trimming cut 0 bases from V and 3 bases from J; bases unmatched to any gene: 6. The CDR3 is made up of 19 amino acids. CDR1 is SGHAT, CDR2 FQDESV, per germline (reference sequence). CDR3 amino acids: CASSLAFGTSGRIYNEQFF. The DNA for the CDR3 is TGTGCCAGCAGCTTAGCGTTTGGGACTAGCGGGAGGATCTACAATGAGCAGTTCTTC.